The 4 T cell receptor beta chains below all came from one sample that was sequenced in a study of cytomegalovirus exposure and HLA in healthy donors. Primers for the PCR totalled 60 Vbeta and 13 Jbeta. Using immunoSEQ multiplex PCR, the repertoire was profiled, and TCRdb retains in-frame clones only, with some absent. Of roughly 190,000 clones listed, more than 9.5% are singletons. The sample taken for sequencing was PBMCs. The receptors originated from a man aged 50 or older in good health and CMV-seropositive.

This clone was seen more than once but under ten times. The chain has TRBV11-2 and TRBJ2-7; 8 nucleotides agree with TRBD1. The CDR3 length is 11 residues. V was pared by 6 bases and J by 13 bases, with 8 bases of the junction left unmatched. Germline CDR1 and CDR2: SGHAT and FQNNGV. The CDR3 coding sequence is TGTGCCAGCAGGTCCCAGGGGGCGCACTACTTC. As protein: CASRSQGAHYF.

This clone was counted a few times. This chain links TRBV5-4 with TRBJ2-7, with 9 nucleotides matching TRBD1. Germline trimming cut 4 bases from V and 2 bases from J; bases unmatched to any gene: 4. This CDR3 contains 14 residues. Germline lookup yields CDR1 SGHNT and CDR2 YYREEE (reference sequence). CDR3 sequence reads: CASSTGTGTYEQYF. The CDR3 bases are TGTGCCAGCAGCACCGGGACAGGGACCTACGAGCAGTACTTC.

This clone occurred a few times. This chain connects TRBV6-5 to TRBJ2-5; 10 positions agree with TRBD1. V shed 5 bases, J shed 8 bases, and the junction held 8 bases outside the gene matches. The germline V gene has CDR1 MNHEY and CDR2 SVGAGI. The CDR3 extends over 14 amino acids. This chain's CDR3 is CASSAWTGGLTQYF. In DNA form, the CDR3 reads TGTGCCAGCAGTGCCTGGACAGGGGGTCTAACCCAGTACTTC.

V is TRBV11-3 and J is TRBJ2-5; D unresolved. The V and J ends lost 0 bases and 5 bases respectively, with 16 bases between them. The CDR3 extends over 16 amino acids. Germline-derived CDR1 and CDR2 are SGHNT and YENEEA. CDR3 nucleotides: TGTGCCAGCAGCTTAGATCGCACCGCGAGTCGGGAGACCCAGTACTTC. Amino acid sequence: CASSLDRTASRETQYF.